The source of this T cell receptor beta chain is a study of blood T cell repertoires in COVID-19. Background on the study: Samples representing acute and convalescent COVID-19 were sourced from the United States, Italy and Spain.

As originally analysed: Amplified reference gene primers provided the basis for estimating nucleated cell counts. Some clones are missing from TCRdb's copy, which holds only in-frame ones; the method was immunoSEQ multiplex PCR. D and trimming were read from the DNA, whereas the V and J calls and clone size are those reported in that table. The sample yields about 50,000 clones, approximately 91% seen once. This CDR3 has 15 residues. CDR1 and CDR2 from the germline V gene are SGHNT and YYREEE (reference sequence). The ends lost 2 bases at V and 5 bases at J; junction bases unmatched: 7. This chain connects TRBV5-4 to TRBJ2-7; TRBD2 matches at 10 bases. This receptor was identified in an elderly woman with acute or convalescent COVID-19. Sequencing was performed on peripheral blood. The CDR3 coding sequence is TGTGCCAGCAGCTTAAGCGGGAGGGCCTTAAACGAGCAGTACTTC. Protein: CASSLSGRALNEQYF.